Listed here are 9 T cell receptor beta chains from one sample, sequenced in a study of spatial heterogeneity in lung cancer. TCRdb used MiXCR to reprocess the 5' RACE reads, holding one entry per CDR3 protein. The sample holds some 120,000 distinct CDR3 sequences, more than 9% seen once. Time point meaning: blood at routine non-recurrence follow-up after resection. Unsorted samples of tumor, nontumor lung or frozen PBMC had their whole RNA sequenced. This specimen consisted of PBMCs, obtained at follow-up. The source is a male donor with early-stage non-small cell lung cancer.

This clonotype was seen many times. This chain uses TRBV5-6 with TRBJ1-2; D possibly corresponds to TRBD1 (6 bases). Germline V gives CDR1 SGHDT, CDR2 YYEEEE. This CDR3 comprises 15 residues. V gave up 1 base and J gave up 3 bases, with 13 bases separating them. The CDR3 spells CASSLRQVVHYGYTF. The CDR3 DNA sequence: TGTGCCAGCAGCTTGAGACAGGTCGTCCACTATGGCTACACCTTC.

The chain uses TRBV5-1 and TRBJ2-5, with 9 positions matching TRBD1. Germline assignment: CDR1 SGHRS and CDR2 YFSETQ. Trimming removed 4 bases from V and 3 bases from J; junction bases left unmatched: 4. This CDR3 has 14 amino acids. The CDR3 spells CASSEGTGKETQYF. For the CDR3, the DNA is TGCGCCAGCAGCGAAGGGACAGGGAAAGAGACCCAGTACTTC.

This clonotype was seen more than once but under ten times. The chain couples TRBV4-1 to TRBJ2-3; TRBD2 aligns across 10 bases. Losses at the gene ends were 3 bases for V and 1 base for J; bases not matched to a gene: 4. CDR3 size: 16 residues. Germline lookup yields CDR1 MGHRA and CDR2 YSYEKL. The CDR3 DNA is TGCGCCAGCAGCCAGTCCGGGACTAGCGGCACAGATACGCAGTATTTT. It is translated as CASSQSGTSGTDTQYF.

This clonotype turned up a few times. The gene calls are TRBV28 and TRBJ2-7; the match to TRBD1 covers 7 bases. The junction had 10 bases not matched to a gene; V was cut back by 5 bases and J by 12 bases. CDR3 length equals 12 residues. CDR1 and CDR2 (germline): MDHEN, SYDVKM. The CDR3 DNA is TGTGCCAGCAGTCCAGACAGGGTAGGGCGGTACTTC. It codes for CASSPDRVGRYF.

A few counts support this clonotype. V is TRBV24-1 and J is TRBJ2-7, with D tentatively TRBD1 (6 bases). The CDR3 runs 13 residues. The V and J ends lost 5 bases and 5 bases respectively, with 12 bases between them. Per the germline V gene, CDR1 is KGHDR and CDR2 is SFDVKD. CDR3 amino acids: CATSGYRDHEQYF. The CDR3 DNA reads as TGTGCCACCAGTGGTTACAGGGACCACGAGCAGTACTTC.

The rearrangement joins TRBV5-1 to TRBJ2-2, with a tentative D call TRBD1 (6 bases). V gave up 7 bases and J gave up 2 bases, with 15 bases separating them. The CDR3 length is 15 residues. Germline CDR1 is SGHRS and CDR2 is YFSETQ. CDR3 in DNA: TGCGCCAGCCAAATGGACAGAGTCAACACCGGGGAGCTGTTTTTT. Protein sequence: CASQMDRVNTGELFF.

This clonotype was observed at least ten times. The V call is TRBV7-8, the J call TRBJ2-3; no clear D gene. CDR1 is SGHVS and CDR2 is FQNEAQ in the germline V gene. V dropped 5 bases and J dropped 2 bases, with 11 bases sitting between them. CDR3 length: 14 residues. The CDR3 DNA sequence: TGTGCCAGCAGCGCCTATTCCCTCACAGATACGCAGTATTTT. It codes for CASSAYSLTDTQYF.

This clonotype was counted at least ten times. The chain carries TRBV9 and TRBJ2-7; TRBD2 matches 8 bases. CDR3 length equals 18 residues. CDR1 SGDLS and CDR2 YYNGEE come from the germline V gene. Trimming took 4 bases from V and 1 from J; bases not matched to a gene: 16. The CDR3 DNA sequence: TGTGCCAGCAGCCTACGACCCCTAGGGGCGGGGGGTTCCTACGAGCAGTACTTC. It encodes CASSLRPLGAGGSYEQYF.

The chain combines TRBV28 with TRBJ2-6, with D hard to call. The CDR3 totals 13 residues. Trimming removed 3 bases from V and 2 bases from J, with 2 bases in between. The germline gives CDR1 MDHEN, CDR2 SYDVKM. The CDR3 sequence is CASSLAGANVLTF. The CDR3 DNA sequence: TGTGCCAGCAGTTTGGCTGGGGCCAACGTCCTGACTTTC. The variable domain in full, with the rest retrieved from reference TRBV28 and TRBJ2-6, is DVKVTQSSRYLVKRTGEKVFLECVQDMDHENMFWYRQDPGLGLRLIYFSYDVKMKEKGDIPEGYSVSREKKERFSLILESASTNQTSMYLCASSLAGANVLTFGAGSRLTVL.